The 15 T cell receptor beta chains below all came from one sample that was sequenced in a study of cytomegalovirus exposure and HLA in healthy donors. Use of 60 Vbeta and 13 Jbeta primers characterized the PCR. The assay was immunoSEQ multiplex PCR, and TCRdb's table has in-frame clones only and misses some. This table has 150,000 to 200,000 clones, around 87% appearing once. The sample taken for sequencing was PBMCs. These TCRs come from a woman aged 18-30 years in good health and CMV-seronegative.

The gene calls are TRBV4-2 and TRBJ2-1, with D possibly TRBD2 on 5 matching bases. This CDR3 spans 17 amino acids. Trimming removed 0 bases at V and 5 bases at J, with 17 bases between. The germline V gene has CDR1 LGHNA and CDR2 YNFKEQ. CDR3 protein: CASSQDKGLGVHNEQFF. The CDR3 DNA follows: TGTGCCAGCAGCCAAGATAAGGGCTTGGGAGTACACAATGAGCAGTTCTTC.

The CDR3 spells CASSRDSNQPQHF. CDR3 nucleotides: TGTGCCAGCAGCCGGGATAGCAATCAGCCCCAGCATTTT. V usage is TRBV6-4 and J usage is TRBJ1-5; no firm D call. This CDR3 has 13 amino acids. Looked up from germline, CDR1 is MRHNA and CDR2 is SNTAGT. Between the trimmed V and J ends, which lost 6 bases and 0 bases, there was a span of 6 bases.

The chain employs TRBV25-1 and TRBJ2-7; 9 bases map to TRBD1. The CDR3 loop spans 14 amino acids. V dropped 4 bases and J dropped 6; count of bases not matched to a gene: 7. Germline V gene sequence: CDR1 MGHDK, CDR2 SYGVNS. The CDR3 region is CASSGMDRGREQYF. In nucleotides, the CDR3 is TGTGCCAGCAGTGGCATGGACAGGGGCCGCGAGCAGTACTTC.

This clone was counted between two and nine times. Other DNA sequences in the same sample also yield this CDR3. V and J are TRBV29-1 and TRBJ1-3; D gene uncertain. With 0 bases removed from V and 2 bases from J, the gap between germline ends came to 8 bases. CDR3 length equals 14 residues. The V gene's germline CDR1 is SQVTM and CDR2 ANQGSEA. CDR3 in amino acids: CSVEDPLTGNTIYF. The CDR3 DNA sequence: TGCAGCGTTGAAGATCCCCTAACTGGAAACACCATATATTTT.

The CDR3 DNA reads TGTGCCAGCAGCCAAGGTAGATCTGGCTACACCTTC. It translates to CASSQGRSGYTF. The V and J genes are TRBV14 and TRBJ1-2; D not resolved. Germline CDR1 and CDR2: SGHDN and FVKESK. The V end lost 1 base, the J end lost 7 bases, and 7 bases lay between the germline ends. CDR3 length: 12 residues.

This chain links TRBV4-2 with TRBJ2-5; TRBD2 agrees at 8 bases. Germline trimming cut 2 bases from V and 4 bases from J; bases unmatched to any gene: 6. The germline CDR1 and CDR2 sequences are LGHNA and YNFKEQ. The CDR3 length is 15 residues. The CDR3 loop reads CASSQPGLDVETQYF. CDR3 sequence (DNA): TGTGCCAGCAGCCAACCGGGACTAGATGTAGAGACCCAGTACTTC.

This clone has only a few counts. The genes are TRBV18 and TRBJ2-7; D is possibly TRBD1 (6 bases). V was pared by 0 bases and J by 3 bases, with 12 bases between. The CDR3 has 15 residues. Germline V gives CDR1 KGHSH, CDR2 LQKENI. CDR3: CASSPPIGTHYEQYF. The CDR3 nucleotides are TGTGCCAGCTCACCACCCATCGGGACACACTACGAGCAGTACTTC.

The rearrangement joins TRBV27 to TRBJ2-7; D is perhaps TRBD1 (6 bases). The V end was cut by 3 bases, the J end by 5 bases, with 11 bases between. The CDR3 consists of 13 residues. Germline CDR1 reads MNHEY; CDR2 reads SMNVEV (reference sequence). The CDR3 DNA is TGTGCCAGCAGTTTTACACAGGGCCACGAGCAGTACTTC. This codes for CASSFTQGHEQYF.

This clone was picked up one time. The chain carries TRBV29-1 and TRBJ1-1; D not certain. The CDR3 is 15 residues long. Looked up from germline, CDR1 is SQVTM and CDR2 is ANQGSEA. V shed 6 bases and J shed 1 base, with 18 bases lying between them. The CDR3 loop is CSVAYHLRENTEAFF. In DNA form, the CDR3 reads TGCAGCGTCGCATACCACTTGAGGGAGAACACTGAAGCTTTCTTT.

The rearrangement uses TRBV12-5 and TRBJ1-5; TRBD1 aligns across 10 bases. V trimming: 7 bases; J trimming: 5 bases; junction bases outside the gene matches: 2. The germline V gene encodes CDR1 LGHNT and CDR2 FRNRAP. CDR3 length: 13 residues. CDR3 protein: CASAGTGDQPQHF. CDR3 bases: TGTGCTAGTGCCGGGACAGGGGATCAGCCCCAGCATTTT.

V gene TRBV7-3 combines with J gene TRBJ1-1; possibly TRBD1 for D (6 bases). The CDR3 length is 13 residues. V was clipped by 5 bases and J by 6 bases, with 13 bases between them. Germline CDR1 and CDR2: SGHTA and FQGTGA. The CDR3 DNA follows: TGTGCCAGCAGCCGTTACGCAGGGGCTGAAGCTTTCTTT. This sequence encodes CASSRYAGAEAFF.

Concerning this clone: Other DNA sequences in this specimen translate into the identical CDR3. The rearrangement uses TRBV6-6 and TRBJ2-7; 7 bases line up with TRBD2. The CDR3 contains 13 residues. V lost 2 bases, J lost 5 bases, and 3 bases stayed unmatched. CDR1 and CDR2 from the germline V gene are MNHNY and SVGAGI (reference sequence). The CDR3 DNA sequence: TGTGCCAGCAGTTACGGCGGGAGCCACGAGCAGTACTTC. Protein: CASSYGGSHEQYF.

The chain recombines TRBV6-5 with TRBJ2-7; tentative D call: TRBD1 (5 bases). This CDR3 comprises 14 residues. V was trimmed by 4 bases and J by 3 bases, leaving 13 bases between them. The germline V gene encodes CDR1 MNHEY and CDR2 SVGAGI. The CDR3 region has the DNA TGTGCCAGCAGTTTGACAGAGAAGCACTACGAGCAGTACTTC. This codes for CASSLTEKHYEQYF.

A few counts support this clone. V gene TRBV27 combines with J gene TRBJ1-5; D is unresolved. Germline CDR1 reads MNHEY; CDR2 reads SMNVEV (reference sequence). This CDR3 has 15 residues. Trimming cost V 2 bases and J 2 bases, with 10 bases left between them. The DNA of the CDR3 is TGTGCCAGCAGTTTACGAGGGTTGGGCAATCAGCCCCAGCATTTT. Translated, it gives CASSLRGLGNQPQHF.

The V and J genes are TRBV6-5 and TRBJ2-7, with D hard to call. The CDR3 extends over 16 amino acids. V lost 2 bases, J lost 5 bases, and 19 bases lay in between. Per germline, CDR1 MNHEY and CDR2 SVGAGI. CDR3 in amino acids: CASSYGPTRLRNEQYF. DNA of the CDR3: TGTGCCAGCAGTTACGGTCCTACGAGGCTTAGGAACGAGCAGTACTTC.